The clone carrying this T cell receptor beta chain was seen just once. The record originates from a study of blood T cell repertoires in COVID-19. Original processing notes: Reference gene primer amplification gave estimated nucleated cell counts. The assay was immunoSEQ multiplex PCR, and TCRdb's table has in-frame clones only and misses some. From that table come the V and J calls and clone size; the DNA was used to work out D and trimming. The table records tens of thousands of clones, about 87% of them present only once. Trimming removed 5 bases at V and 6 bases at J, with 13 bases between. CDR3 length equals 13 residues. Germline lookup yields CDR1 MNHEY and CDR2 SVGAGI.

Sequencing was performed on peripheral blood. This clonotype was sampled from a man between 50 and 59 years old with active COVID-19. The genes are TRBV6-5 and TRBJ1-2; D perhaps matches TRBD1 (6 bases). CDR3 amino acids: CASSLTGSDGYTF. DNA for the CDR3: TGTGCCAGCAGTCTCACAGGGAGCGATGGCTACACCTTC.